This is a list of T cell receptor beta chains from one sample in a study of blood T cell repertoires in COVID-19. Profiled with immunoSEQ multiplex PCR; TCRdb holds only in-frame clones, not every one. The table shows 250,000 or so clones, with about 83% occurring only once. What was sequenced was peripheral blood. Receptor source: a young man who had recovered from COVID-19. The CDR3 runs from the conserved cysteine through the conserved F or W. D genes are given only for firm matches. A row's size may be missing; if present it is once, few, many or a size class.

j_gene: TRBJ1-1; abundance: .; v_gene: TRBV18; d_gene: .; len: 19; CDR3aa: CASSPQEELTLWVGYEAFF; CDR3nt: TGTGCCAGCTCACCACAGGAAGAACTAACCCTTTGGGTCGGATATGAAGCTTTCTTT
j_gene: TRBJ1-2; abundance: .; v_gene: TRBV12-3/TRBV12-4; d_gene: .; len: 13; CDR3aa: CASSPDSGHGYTF; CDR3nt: TGTGCCAGCAGTCCTGACAGTGGACATGGCTACACCTTC
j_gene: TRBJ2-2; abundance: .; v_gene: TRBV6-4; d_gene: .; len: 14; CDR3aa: CASREQGLAGELFF; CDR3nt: TGTGCCAGCAGAGAGCAGGGGCTGGCCGGGGAGCTGTTTTTT
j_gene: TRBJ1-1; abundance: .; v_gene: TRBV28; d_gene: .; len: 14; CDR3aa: CASSLIQTNTEAFF; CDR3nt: TGTGCCAGCAGTTTAATACAGACGAACACTGAAGCTTTCTTT
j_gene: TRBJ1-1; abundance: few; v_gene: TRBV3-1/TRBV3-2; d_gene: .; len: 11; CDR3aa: CASSTITEAFF; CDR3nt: TGTGCCAGCAGCACTATCACTGAAGCTTTCTTT
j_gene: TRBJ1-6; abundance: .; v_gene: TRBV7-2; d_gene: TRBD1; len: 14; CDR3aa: CASSQGQGASPLHF; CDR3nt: TGTGCCAGCAGCCAAGGACAGGGGGCCTCACCCCTCCACTTT
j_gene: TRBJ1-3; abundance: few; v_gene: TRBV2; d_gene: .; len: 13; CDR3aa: CASIKETGNTIYF; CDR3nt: TGTGCCAGCATTAAGGAGACGGGAAACACCATATATTTT
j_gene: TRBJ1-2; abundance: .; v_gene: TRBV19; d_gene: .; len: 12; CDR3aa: CARGSFPYGYTF; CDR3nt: TGTGCCAGGGGCAGCTTCCCCTATGGCTACACCTTC
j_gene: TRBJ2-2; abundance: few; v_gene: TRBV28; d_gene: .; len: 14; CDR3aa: CASRSGQTTGELFF; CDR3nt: TGTGCCAGCCGATCCGGACAGACCACCGGGGAGCTGTTTTTT
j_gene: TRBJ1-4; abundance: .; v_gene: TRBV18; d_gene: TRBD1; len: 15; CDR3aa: CASSPPGDRNEKLFF; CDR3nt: TGTGCCAGCTCACCACCGGGGGACAGGAATGAAAAACTGTTTTTT
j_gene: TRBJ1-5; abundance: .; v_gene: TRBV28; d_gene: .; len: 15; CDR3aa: CASSLLGGRNQPQHF; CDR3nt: TGTGCCAGCAGTTTATTAGGAGGACGCAATCAGCCCCAGCATTTT
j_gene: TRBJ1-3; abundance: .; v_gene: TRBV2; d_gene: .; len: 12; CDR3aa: CASSRETYTIYF; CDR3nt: TGTGCCAGCAGTAGGGAGACGTACACCATATATTTT
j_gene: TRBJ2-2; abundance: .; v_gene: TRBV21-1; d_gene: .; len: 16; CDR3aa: CASSITGTGVTGELFF; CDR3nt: TGTGCCAGCAGCATTACCGGGACAGGGGTAACCGGGGAGCTGTTTTTT
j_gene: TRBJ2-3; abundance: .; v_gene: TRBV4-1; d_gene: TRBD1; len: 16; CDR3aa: CASSRPGQGGRDTQYF; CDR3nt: TGCGCCAGCAGCCGGCCGGGACAGGGTGGGCGAGATACGCAGTATTTT
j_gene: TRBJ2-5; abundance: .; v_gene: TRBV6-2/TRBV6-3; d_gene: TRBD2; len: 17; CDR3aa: CASRPLPDGGTGETQYF; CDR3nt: TGTGCCAGCAGACCTCTCCCCGACGGGGGGACCGGAGAGACCCAGTACTTC
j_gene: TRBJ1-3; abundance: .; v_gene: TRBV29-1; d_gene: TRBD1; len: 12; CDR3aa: CSVARGTGTIYF; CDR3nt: TGCAGCGTTGCCAGGGGGACAGGCACCATATATTTT
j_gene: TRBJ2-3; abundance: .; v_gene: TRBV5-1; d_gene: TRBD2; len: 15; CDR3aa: CASRSGAGGTDTQYF; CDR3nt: TGCGCCAGCAGGTCTGGGGCGGGGGGGACAGATACGCAGTATTTT
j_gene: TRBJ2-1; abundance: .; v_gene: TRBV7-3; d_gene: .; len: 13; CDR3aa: CASSLGGPNEQFF; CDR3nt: TGTGCCAGCAGCTTGGGGGGGCCGAATGAGCAGTTCTTC
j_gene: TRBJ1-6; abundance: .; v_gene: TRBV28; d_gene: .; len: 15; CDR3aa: CASNLGTGEMSPLHF; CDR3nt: TGTGCCAGCAACCTTGGGACGGGAGAAATGTCACCCCTCCACTTT
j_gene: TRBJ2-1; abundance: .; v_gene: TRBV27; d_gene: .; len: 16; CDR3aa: CASSSGGAGPYNEQFF; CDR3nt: TGTGCCAGCAGTTCAGGGGGTGCGGGGCCTTACAATGAGCAGTTCTTC
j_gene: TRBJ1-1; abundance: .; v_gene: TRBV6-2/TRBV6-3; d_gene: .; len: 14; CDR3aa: CASSYSLGGTEAFF; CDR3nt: TGTGCCAGCAGTTACTCGCTGGGGGGCACTGAAGCTTTCTTT
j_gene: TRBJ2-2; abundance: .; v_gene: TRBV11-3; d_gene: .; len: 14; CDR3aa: CASGGGSGTGELFF; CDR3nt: TGTGCCAGCGGGGGGGGCAGCGGCACCGGGGAGCTGTTTTTT
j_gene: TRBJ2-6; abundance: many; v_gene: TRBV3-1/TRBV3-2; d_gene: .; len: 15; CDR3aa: CASSLGVSGANVLTF; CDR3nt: TGTGCCAGCAGCCTCGGGGTCTCTGGGGCCAACGTCCTGACTTTC
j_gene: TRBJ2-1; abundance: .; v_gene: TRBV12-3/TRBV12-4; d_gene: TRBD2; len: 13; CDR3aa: CASRVSGGGEQFF; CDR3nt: TGTGCCAGCAGGGTTAGCGGGGGAGGTGAGCAGTTCTTC
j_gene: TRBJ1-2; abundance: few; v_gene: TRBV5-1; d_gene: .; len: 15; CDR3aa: CASSLAYGTNYGYTF; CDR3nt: TGCGCCAGCAGCTTGGCATACGGGACTAACTATGGCTACACCTTC
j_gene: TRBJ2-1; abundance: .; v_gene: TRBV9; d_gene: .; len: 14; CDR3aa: CASSGGASYNEQFF; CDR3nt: TGTGCCAGCAGCGGCGGGGCCTCCTACAATGAGCAGTTCTTC
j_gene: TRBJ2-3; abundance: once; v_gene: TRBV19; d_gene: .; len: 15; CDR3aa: CASSLAGFYTDTQYF; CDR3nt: TGTGCCAGTAGCCTGGCGGGGTTTTACACAGATACGCAGTATTTT
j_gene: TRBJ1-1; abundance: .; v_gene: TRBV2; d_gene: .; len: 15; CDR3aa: CASRDLGLMNTEAFF; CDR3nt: TGTGCCAGCAGGGACCTGGGACTGATGAACACTGAAGCTTTCTTT
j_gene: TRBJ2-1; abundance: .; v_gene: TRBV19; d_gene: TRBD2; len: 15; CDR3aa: CATSPGTITYNEQFF; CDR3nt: TGTGCCACTTCCCCCGGGACTATAACCTACAATGAGCAGTTCTTC
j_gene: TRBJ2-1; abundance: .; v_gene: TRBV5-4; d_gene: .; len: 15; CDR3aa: CASSLGTELWNEQFF; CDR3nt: TGTGCCAGCAGCTTGGGGACAGAGCTTTGGAATGAGCAGTTCTTC
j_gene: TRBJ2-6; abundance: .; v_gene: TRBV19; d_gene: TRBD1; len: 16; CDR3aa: CASSRQGAYGANVLTF; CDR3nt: TGTGCCAGTAGCCGACAGGGGGCCTATGGGGCCAACGTCCTGACTTTC
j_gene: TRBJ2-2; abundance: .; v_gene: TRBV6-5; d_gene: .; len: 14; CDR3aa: CASNQGSFTGELFF; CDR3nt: TGTGCCAGCAACCAGGGATCGTTCACCGGGGAGCTGTTTTTT
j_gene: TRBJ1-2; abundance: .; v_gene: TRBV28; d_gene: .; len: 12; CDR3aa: CASAVGLVGYTF; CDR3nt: TGTGCCAGCGCAGTGGGGCTCGTTGGCTACACCTTC
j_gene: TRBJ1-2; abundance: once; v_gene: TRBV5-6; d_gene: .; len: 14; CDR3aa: CASSLTGQNYGYTF; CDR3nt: TGTGCCAGCAGCTTGACTGGACAGAACTATGGCTACACCTTC
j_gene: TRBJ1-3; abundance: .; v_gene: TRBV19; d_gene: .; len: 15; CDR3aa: CASRRTRESGNTIYF; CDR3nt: TGTGCCAGTAGAAGAACCAGGGAATCTGGAAACACCATATATTTT
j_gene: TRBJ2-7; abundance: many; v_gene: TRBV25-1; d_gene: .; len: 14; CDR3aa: CASSPQGESYEQYF; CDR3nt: TGTGCCAGCAGTCCGCAGGGTGAATCCTACGAGCAGTACTTC
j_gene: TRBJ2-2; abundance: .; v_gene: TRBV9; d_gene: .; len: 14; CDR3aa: CASSVGGRAGELFF; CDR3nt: TGTGCCAGCAGCGTAGGGGGGCGGGCCGGGGAGCTGTTTTTT
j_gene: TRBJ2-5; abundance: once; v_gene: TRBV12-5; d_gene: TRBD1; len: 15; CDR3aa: CASASGTGGRETQYF; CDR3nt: TGTGCTAGTGCCTCGGGGACAGGGGGCCGAGAGACCCAGTACTTC
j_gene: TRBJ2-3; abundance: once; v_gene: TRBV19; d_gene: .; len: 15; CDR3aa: CASNSAGTPWGTQYF; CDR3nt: TGTGCCAGTAATTCGGCCGGGACACCATGGGGGACGCAGTATTTT
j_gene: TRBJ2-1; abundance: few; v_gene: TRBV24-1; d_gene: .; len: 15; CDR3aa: CATSDGDRTYNEQFF; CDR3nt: TGTGCCACCAGTGACGGAGACAGGACCTACAATGAGCAGTTCTTC
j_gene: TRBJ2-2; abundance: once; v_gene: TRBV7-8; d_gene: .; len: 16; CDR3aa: CASSLHRVENTGELFF; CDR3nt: TGTGCCAGCAGCCTGCACAGGGTTGAGAACACCGGGGAGCTGTTTTTT
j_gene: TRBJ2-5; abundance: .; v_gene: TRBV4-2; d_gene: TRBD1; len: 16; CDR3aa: CASSHGQGDNQETQYF; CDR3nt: TGTGCCAGCAGCCACGGACAGGGGGACAACCAAGAGACCCAGTACTTC
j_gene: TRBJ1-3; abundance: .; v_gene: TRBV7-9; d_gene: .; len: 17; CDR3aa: CASSLLLGQGSGNTIYF; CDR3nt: TGTGCCAGCAGCTTACTCCTGGGGCAGGGCTCTGGAAACACCATATATTTT
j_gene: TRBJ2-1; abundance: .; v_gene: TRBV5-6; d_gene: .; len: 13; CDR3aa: CASSFQFYNEQFF; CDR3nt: TGTGCCAGCAGCTTTCAGTTTTACAATGAGCAGTTCTTC